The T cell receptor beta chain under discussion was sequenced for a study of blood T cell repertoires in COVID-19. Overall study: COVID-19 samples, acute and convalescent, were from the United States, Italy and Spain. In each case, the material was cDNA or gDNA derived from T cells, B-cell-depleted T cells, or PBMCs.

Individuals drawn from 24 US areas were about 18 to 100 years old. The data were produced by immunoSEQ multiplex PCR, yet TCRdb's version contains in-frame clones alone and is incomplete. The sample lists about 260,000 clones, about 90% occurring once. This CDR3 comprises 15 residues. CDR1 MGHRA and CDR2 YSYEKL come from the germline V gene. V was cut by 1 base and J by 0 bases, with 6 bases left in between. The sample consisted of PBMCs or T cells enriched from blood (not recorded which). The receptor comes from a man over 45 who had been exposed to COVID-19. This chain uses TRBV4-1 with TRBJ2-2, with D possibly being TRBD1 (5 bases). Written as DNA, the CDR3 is TGCGCCAGCAGCCAAGTAGGGGCGAACACCGGGGAGCTGTTTTTT. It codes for CASSQVGANTGELFF.